The 31 T cell receptor beta chains given below trace back to one sample, sequenced in a study of identical twins. TCRdb re-analysed the 5' RACE reads in MiXCR, keeping a single row per CDR3 protein. The table has roughly 1.6 million distinct CDR3 sequences, around 29% seen once. Sequencing used cord blood. All receptors derive from a newborn girl in good health.

This clonotype was detected only once. This chain joins TRBV2 and TRBJ2-2, with unresolved D. The CDR3 length is 14 residues. Germline loops: CDR1 SNHLY, CDR2 FYNNEI. Trimming removed 3 bases from V and 6 bases from J, with 11 bases in between. The CDR3 region is CASSEGFPSGELFF. CDR3 DNA: TGTGCCAGCAGTGAGGGGTTCCCGTCCGGGGAGCTGTTTTTT.

In this sample, this clonotype turned up a few times. The chain is built from TRBV5-8 and TRBJ2-7; TRBD1 matches 8 bases. The CDR3 length is 15 residues. Germline V gene lookup returns CDR1 SGHTS and CDR2 YDEGEE. V lost 4 bases, J lost 2 bases, and 8 bases stayed unmatched. CDR3 sequence: CASSRIQGATYEQYF. CDR3 coding DNA: TGTGCCAGCAGCCGAATTCAGGGGGCTACCTACGAGCAGTACTTC. The whole variable domain, remainder taken from reference TRBV5-8 and TRBJ2-7, is EAGVTQSPTHLIKTRGQQATLRCSPISGHTSVYWYQQALGLGLQFLLWYDEGEERNRGNFPPRFSGRQFPNYSSELNVNALELEDSALYLCASSRIQGATYEQYFGPGTRLTVT.

Remarks on this clonotype: A single base separates this from a much larger clone, so it may be a read error. This sequence joins TRBV7-2 and TRBJ2-3; D may be TRBD1 (5 bases). The CDR3 has 11 residues. Trimming removed 2 bases at V and 8 bases at J, with 5 bases between. Germline V gives CDR1 SGHTA, CDR2 FQGNSA. CDR3 region: CTSSLQGTQYF. CDR3 bases: TGTACCAGCAGCTTACAGGGTACGCAGTATTTT.

The rearrangement links TRBV20-1 to TRBJ2-4; 14 nucleotides align to TRBD2. The DNA end is more similar to TRBJ2-7, so the J call may be wrong. CDR1 DFQATT and CDR2 SNEGSKA come from the germline V gene (reference sequence). The CDR3 spans 15 residues. The CDR3 bases are TGCAGTGCTAGAACGGGACTAGCGGGAGTTTACGAGCAGTACTTC. Protein: CSARTGLAGVYEQYF.

The chain combines TRBV20-1 with TRBJ2-5; 14 bases agree with TRBD2. There are 15 residues in the CDR3. Trimming at V came to 1 base and at J to 4 bases, leaving 2 bases not matched to a gene. Germline V gene sequence: CDR1 DFQATT, CDR2 SNEGSKA (reference sequence). The CDR3 DNA is TGCAGTGCTAGAGGCGGACTAGCGGGAGGAGAGACCCAGTACTTC. This translates into CSARGGLAGGETQYF.

This sequence joins TRBV15 and TRBJ1-1; D uncertain. This CDR3 region has 11 residues. Trimming left V 0 bases short and J 10 bases short, with 6 bases between. Germline CDR1 reads LNHNV; CDR2 reads YYDKDF (reference sequence). DNA for the CDR3: TGTGCCACCAGCAGAGATAGAAGAGCTTTCTTT. This gives the protein CATSRDRRAFF.

The V and J genes are TRBV7-9 and TRBJ2-3; tentatively, D is TRBD1 (5 bases). The CDR3 covers 16 residues. Germline V CDR1 and CDR2: SEHNR, FQNEAQ (reference sequence). V shed 0 bases and J shed 6 bases, with 16 bases lying between them. The CDR3, as DNA: TGTGCCAGCAGCTTAGCAGGGGCTAGGGCCAGGGATACGCAGTATTTT. It codes for CASSLAGARARDTQYF.

The gene calls are TRBV7-2 and TRBJ2-1, with D possibly being TRBD2 (5 bases). CDR1 is SGHTA, CDR2 FQGNSA, per germline. This CDR3 spans 13 amino acids. The V gene lost 7 bases and the J gene lost 3 bases, with 10 bases spanning the gap. The CDR3 coding sequence is TGTGCCAGCAATCACGGGGTCTACAATGAGCAGTTCTTC. Translating it yields CASNHGVYNEQFF.

This clonotype was observed a single time. A much larger clone sits a single nucleotide away, making a read error possible. The V call is TRBV4-1, the J call TRBJ2-5, with D perhaps being TRBD1 or TRBD2 (6 bases each). The tail of the sequence fits TRBJ2-7 better, so the J call may be wrong. The CDR3 loop spans 13 amino acids. Germline CDR1 MGHRA, CDR2 YSYEKL. Here the CDR3 DNA reads TGCGCCAGCAGCCAAGATGGAGGGGGCGAGCAGTACTTC. Its translation: CASSQDGGGEQYF.

This chain connects TRBV15 to TRBJ2-7; possibly TRBD1 for D (5 bases). CDR1 and CDR2 from the germline V gene are LNHNV and YYDKDF (reference sequence). Trimming cost V 11 bases and J 1 base, with 18 bases left between them. This CDR3 spans 14 amino acids. CDR3 protein: CACKRGLGSYEQYF. CDR3 coding DNA: TGTGCCTGCAAAAGGGGATTAGGGTCCTACGAGCAGTACTTC. Together with reference TRBV15 and TRBJ2-7, the CDR3 gives the full variable domain: DAMVIQNPRYQVTQFGKPVTLSCSQTLNHNVMYWYQQKSSQAPKLLFHYYDKDFNNEADTPDNFQSRRPNTSFCFLDIRSPGLGDTAMYLCACKRGLGSYEQYFGPGTRLTVT.

CDR3 in DNA: TGTGCCAGCAGTTTAGCGCTCGGGACACGAGGGCAGACAGATACGCAGTATTTT. Protein sequence: CASSLALGTRGQTDTQYF. V gene TRBV12-3 or TRBV12-4 combines with J gene TRBJ2-3, with D possibly being TRBD1 (6 bases). CDR3 length equals 18 residues. Trimming pared 0 bases from V and 3 bases from J, leaving 19 bases between.

This clonotype has a count of ten or more. V gene TRBV29-1 combines with J gene TRBJ2-3, with 11 bases matching TRBD2. Germline CDR1 SQVTM, CDR2 ANQGSEA. There are 18 residues in the CDR3. V was pared by 5 bases and J by 0 bases, with 13 bases of the junction left unmatched. The CDR3 region is CSVTGLAGWRASTDTQYF. The DNA for the CDR3 is TGCAGCGTTACTGGACTAGCGGGTTGGCGCGCTAGCACAGATACGCAGTATTTT.

Comments on this clonotype: A junction boundary mismatches the germline segment, possibly from a read error. This rearrangement joins TRBV9 to TRBJ1-6; no firm D call. The CDR3 runs 13 residues. Germline V lookup: CDR1 SGDLS, CDR2 YYNGEE. The CDR3 DNA reads TGTGCCAGCAGCGTAGAAGACAATTCACCCCCCCACTTT. This translates into CASSVEDNSPPHF.

The rearrangement links TRBV6-1 to TRBJ1-4, with D unresolved. This CDR3 is 14 amino acids long. The germline CDR1 and CDR2 sequences are MNHNS and SASEGT. Deletions cut 1 base from V and 8 bases from J, with 11 bases between. The CDR3 sequence is CASSEVGMLEKLFF. CDR3 coding DNA: TGTGCCAGCAGTGAAGTGGGGATGTTGGAAAAACTGTTTTTT.

The chain joins TRBV10-3 to TRBJ1-2; 11 positions match TRBD1. Germline trimming cut 8 bases from V and 6 bases from J; bases unmatched to any gene: 5. Germline V lookup: CDR1 ENHRY, CDR2 SYGVKD. CDR3 size: 13 residues. For the CDR3, the DNA is TGTGCCATCGGCGGACAGGGGGCAAATGGCTACACCTTC. This encodes CAIGGQGANGYTF.

This chain connects TRBV7-9 to TRBJ1-4, with TRBD1 matching over 7 bases. With 3 bases clipped from V and 5 bases from J, the junction kept 6 bases outside the gene matches. Germline CDR1 reads SEHNR; CDR2 reads FQNEAQ (reference sequence). The CDR3 sequence is 15 residues long. Here the CDR3 DNA reads TGTGCCAGCAGCTTCCAACAGGGGAGGAATGAAAAACTGTTTTTT. Translated, it gives CASSFQQGRNEKLFF.

The V call is TRBV20-1, the J call TRBJ2-6, with D unclear. Trimming stripped 3 bases from V and 2 bases from J, with 14 bases between. CDR1 DFQATT and CDR2 SNEGSKA come from the germline V gene (reference sequence). The CDR3 is 16 amino acids. The CDR3 DNA reads TGCAGTGCTAGGGCAAAACTCAATCCTGGGGCCAACGTCCTGACTTTC. Translation gives CSARAKLNPGANVLTF.

The CDR3 bases are TGCAGCGTTGCGACAGGGGTGTTACCTCGCACAGATACGCAGTATTTT. As protein: CSVATGVLPRTDTQYF. The chain joins TRBV29-1 to TRBJ2-3, with 8 bases fitting TRBD1. Looked up from germline, CDR1 is SQVTM and CDR2 is ANQGSEA. This CDR3 comprises 16 residues. Trimming cost V 4 bases and J 1 base; bases outside gene matches: 10.

This clonotype was seen a handful of times. V gene TRBV5-1 combines with J gene TRBJ2-3, with TRBD1 matching over 9 bases. The CDR3 has 14 amino acids. CDR1 and CDR2 (germline): SGHRS, YFSETQ. J gave up 3 bases and V 5 bases, and 4 bases lay outside the gene matches. CDR3 region: CASRGDRETDTQYF. CDR3 in DNA: TGCGCCAGCAGAGGGGACAGGGAGACAGATACGCAGTATTTT.

The chain links TRBV4-2 to TRBJ2-7, with TRBD2 matching 9 bases. Trimming removed 0 bases from V and 5 bases from J; junction bases left unmatched: 11. Germline CDR1 reads LGHNA; CDR2 reads YNFKEQ. The CDR3 is 17 residues long. This chain's CDR3 is CASSQDLNSGRGDEQYF. CDR3 nucleotides: TGTGCCAGCAGCCAAGATCTTAATAGCGGGAGAGGGGACGAGCAGTACTTC.

The sample holds a few counts of this clonotype. CDR3 amino acids: CASTPGLYGYTF. The CDR3 bases are TGTGCCAGCACCCCGGGACTTTATGGCTACACCTTC. The chain couples TRBV2 to TRBJ1-2, with D possibly matching TRBD1 (5 bases). There are 12 residues in the CDR3. Per the germline V gene, CDR1 is SNHLY and CDR2 is FYNNEI. Trimming removed 7 bases from V and 5 bases from J, with 11 bases in between.

This clonotype was recorded at least ten times. The chain recombines TRBV27 with TRBJ2-3; 11 bases align to TRBD1. Germline trimming cut 1 base from V and 4 bases from J; bases unmatched to any gene: 1. This CDR3 is 15 amino acids long. Germline V gene lookup returns CDR1 MNHEY and CDR2 SMNVEV (reference sequence). The DNA of the CDR3 is TGTGCCAGCAGTTTATGGGGACAGGGGGCAGATACGCAGTATTTT. Protein sequence: CASSLWGQGADTQYF.

This clonotype was seen a few times. The chain couples TRBV28 to TRBJ1-2; D unclear. The CDR3 contains 12 residues. The V end lost 6 bases, the J end lost 6 bases, and 11 bases lay between the germline ends. Germline V gene sequence: CDR1 MDHEN, CDR2 SYDVKM. CDR3 nucleotides: TGTGCCAGCAGGCTATCAAGGGATGGCTACACCTTC. Translating it yields CASRLSRDGYTF.

This clonotype turned up a few times. The chain employs TRBV7-9 and TRBJ2-4, with D possibly being TRBD1 (6 bases). The CDR3 contains 15 residues. V was trimmed by 7 bases and J by 2 bases, leaving 15 bases between them. Germline loops: CDR1 SEHNR, CDR2 FQNEAQ (reference sequence). CDR3 bases: TGTGCCAGCACCCACACAACAGGGACCAAAAACATTCAGTACTTC. Amino acid sequence: CASTHTTGTKNIQYF.

This clonotype was seen at least ten times. This chain connects TRBV12-3 or TRBV12-4 to TRBJ1-2; D not certain. The CDR3 contains 13 residues. V was clipped by 3 bases and J by 1 base, with 6 bases between them. CDR3 DNA: TGTGCCAGCAGTTTCGGGCGTAACTATGGCTACACCTTC. Its translation is CASSFGRNYGYTF.

In the case of this clonotype: Germline and junction disagree at one end, which may indicate a read error. The chain has TRBV4-2 and TRBJ2-1, with 8 bases that match TRBD2. The CDR3 is 16 residues long. Germline V lookup: CDR1 LGHNA, CDR2 YNFKEQ. The CDR3, as DNA: TGTGCCAGCAGCCAGCGGATCAGCGGGGGATACAGTGAGCAGTTCTTC. Amino acids: CASSQRISGGYSEQFF.

The chain links TRBV7-9 to TRBJ1-5; D gene ambiguous. CDR3 size: 12 residues. Germline CDR1 is SEHNR and CDR2 is FQNEAQ (reference sequence). V was clipped by 7 bases and J by 3 bases, with 7 bases between them. DNA of the CDR3: TGTGCCAGCATCTCACCCAATCAGCCCCAGCATTTT. It encodes CASISPNQPQHF.

Details on this clonotype: Compared with germline, one end of the junction differs, possibly owing to a read error. The chain is built from TRBV10-3 and TRBJ2-7, with 9 bases identical to TRBD1. Germline-derived CDR1 and CDR2 are ENHRY and SYGVKD. The CDR3 runs to 14 residues. CDR3 sequence: CAISGQDRGYEQHF. In DNA, the CDR3 is TGTGCCATCAGTGGGCAGGACAGGGGCTACGAGCAGCACTTC.

The chain is built from TRBV6-1 and TRBJ1-2; TRBD1 might be the D (5 bases). V shed 7 bases and J shed 4 bases, with 13 bases lying between them. CDR1 is MNHNS and CDR2 is SASEGT in the germline V gene. This CDR3 spans 13 amino acids. The CDR3 region has the DNA TGTGCCAGCACCCCGGGACCGAGCTATGGCTACACCTTC. Translated: CASTPGPSYGYTF.

The chain links TRBV21-1 to TRBJ2-1; TRBD2, the D gene given by the table, was not confirmed from the DNA. TRBV21-1 is given as a pseudogene. The CDR3 contains 14 residues. CDR3 amino acids: CASSKGRWEQEQFF. The CDR3 DNA sequence: TGTGCCAGCAGCAAAGGTCGTTGGGAGCAAGAGCAGTTCTTC.

The rearrangement joins TRBV28 to TRBJ2-7; D is unclear. Germline V gene sequence: CDR1 MDHEN, CDR2 SYDVKM. This CDR3 contains 12 residues. V lost 6 bases and J 6 bases, leaving 12 bases between the germline ends. DNA of the CDR3: TGTGCCAGCAGCAGGAGCGTGCGCGAGCAGTACTTC. This codes for CASSRSVREQYF.